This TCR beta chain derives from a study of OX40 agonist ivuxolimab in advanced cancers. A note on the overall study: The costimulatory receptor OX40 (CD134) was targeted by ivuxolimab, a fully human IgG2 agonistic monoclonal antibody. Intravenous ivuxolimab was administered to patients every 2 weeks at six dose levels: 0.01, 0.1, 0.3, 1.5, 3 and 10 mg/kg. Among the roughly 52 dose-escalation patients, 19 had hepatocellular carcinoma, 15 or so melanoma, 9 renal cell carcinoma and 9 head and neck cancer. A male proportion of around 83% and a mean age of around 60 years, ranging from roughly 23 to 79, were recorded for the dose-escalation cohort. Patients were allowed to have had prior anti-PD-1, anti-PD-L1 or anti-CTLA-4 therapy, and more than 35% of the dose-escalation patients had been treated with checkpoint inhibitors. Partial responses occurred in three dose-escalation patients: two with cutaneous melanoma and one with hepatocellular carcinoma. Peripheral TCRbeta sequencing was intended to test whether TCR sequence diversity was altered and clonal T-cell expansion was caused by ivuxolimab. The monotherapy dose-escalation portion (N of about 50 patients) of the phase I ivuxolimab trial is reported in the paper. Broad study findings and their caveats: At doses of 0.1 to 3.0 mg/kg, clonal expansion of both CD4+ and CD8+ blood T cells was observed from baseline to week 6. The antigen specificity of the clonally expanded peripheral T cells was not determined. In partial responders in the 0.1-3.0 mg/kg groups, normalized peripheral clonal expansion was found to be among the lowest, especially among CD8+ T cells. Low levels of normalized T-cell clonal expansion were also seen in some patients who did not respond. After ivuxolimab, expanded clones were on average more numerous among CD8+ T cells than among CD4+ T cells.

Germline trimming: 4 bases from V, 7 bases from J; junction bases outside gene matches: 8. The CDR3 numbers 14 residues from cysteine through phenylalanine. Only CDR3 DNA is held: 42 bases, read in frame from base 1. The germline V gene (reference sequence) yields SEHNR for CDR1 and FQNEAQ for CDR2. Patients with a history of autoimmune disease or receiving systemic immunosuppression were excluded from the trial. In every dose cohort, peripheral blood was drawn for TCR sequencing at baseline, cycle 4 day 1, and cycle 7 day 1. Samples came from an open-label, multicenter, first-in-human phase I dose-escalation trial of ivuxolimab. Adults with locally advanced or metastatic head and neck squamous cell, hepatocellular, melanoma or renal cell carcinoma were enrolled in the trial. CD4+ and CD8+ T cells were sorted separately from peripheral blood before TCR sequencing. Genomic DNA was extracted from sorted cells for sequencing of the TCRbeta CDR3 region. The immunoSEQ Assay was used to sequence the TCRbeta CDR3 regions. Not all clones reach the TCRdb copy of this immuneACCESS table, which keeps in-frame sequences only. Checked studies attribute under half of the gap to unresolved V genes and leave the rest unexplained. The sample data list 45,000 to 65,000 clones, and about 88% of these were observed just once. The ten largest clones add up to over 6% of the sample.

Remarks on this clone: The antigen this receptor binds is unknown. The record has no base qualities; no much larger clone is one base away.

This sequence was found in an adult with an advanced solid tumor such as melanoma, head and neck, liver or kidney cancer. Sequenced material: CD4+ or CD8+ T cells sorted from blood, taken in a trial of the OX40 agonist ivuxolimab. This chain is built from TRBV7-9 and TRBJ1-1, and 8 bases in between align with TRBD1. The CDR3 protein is CASSYIGQGVEAFF. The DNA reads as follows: TGTGCCAGCAGCTACATAGGACAGGGAGTTGAAGCTTTCTTT.